This T cell receptor (beta chain) was observed in a study of T cell changes during pregnancy in multiple sclerosis. V lost 7 bases and J lost 4, with 11 bases in between. This CDR3 has 11 amino acids. Germline CDR1 and CDR2: DFQATT and SNEGSKA (reference sequence). The repertoire was sequenced with immunoSEQ multiplex PCR; TCRdb's copy has only in-frame clones and lacks some. Among about 77,000 clones listed, about 92% were seen once. The chain combines TRBV20-1 with TRBJ2-7, with TRBD2 as a possible D gene (5 bases). The sequencing used peripheral blood, collected after pregnancy. The TCR comes from a female donor in good health, enrolled as a control in a pregnancy study. The CDR3 sequence is CSGVTSYEQYF. The CDR3 nucleotides are TGCAGTGGTGTTACTAGTTACGAGCAGTACTTC.